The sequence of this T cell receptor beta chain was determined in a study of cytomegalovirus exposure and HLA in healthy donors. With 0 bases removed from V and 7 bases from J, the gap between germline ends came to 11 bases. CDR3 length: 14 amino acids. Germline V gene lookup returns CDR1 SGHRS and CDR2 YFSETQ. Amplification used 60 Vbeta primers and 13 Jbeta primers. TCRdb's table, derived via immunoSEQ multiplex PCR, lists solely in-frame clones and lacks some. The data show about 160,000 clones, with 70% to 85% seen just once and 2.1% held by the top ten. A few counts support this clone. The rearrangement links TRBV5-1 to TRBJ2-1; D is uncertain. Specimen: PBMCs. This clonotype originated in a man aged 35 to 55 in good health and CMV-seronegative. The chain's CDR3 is CASSLAAGPNEQFF. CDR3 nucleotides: TGCGCCAGCAGCTTGGCGGCAGGCCCAAATGAGCAGTTCTTC.